This TCR beta chain appears in the sequencing data of a study of shared clonotypes between healthy human individuals. Looking at the study overall: A donor's plate count was three for CD4 naive and three for CD4 memory; CD8 naive had two and CD8 memory one.

With regard to this clone: Its specificity is unknown.

TCRdb's copy holds only in-frame clones and misses some; the assay was immunoSEQ multiplex PCR. The table records fewer than 850,000 clones, roughly 91% of them present only once. Regarding the study as a whole: Naive CD4 clonotype sharing across several donors was 5% to 6%. Relative to their counterparts shared across all four donors, non-shared clonotypes exhibited diminished generation probabilities.

Trimming removed 2 bases from V and 7 bases from J; junction bases left unmatched: 8. Germline-derived CDR1 and CDR2 are SGHRS and YFSETQ. This CDR3 comprises 15 residues. The sample consisted of memory CD8+ T cells from PBMCs. Subset described: CD45RO+ cells pooled with CCR7-negative TemRA cells. The receptor was derived from a man aged 18 to 30 in good health. Some clones in this sample may be carry-over from other donors' samples. This rearrangement joins TRBV5-1 to TRBJ2-1; 8 bases map to TRBD2. CDR3 coding DNA: TGCGCCAGCAGCTTCCCAGCGGGAGATCGGAATGAGCAGTTCTTC. This encodes CASSFPAGDRNEQFF.